The 24 T cell receptor beta chains below come from one sample, sequenced in a study of radiation and T cells in renal cell carcinoma. Time point in this sample: blood 4 weeks post-SBRT, at nephrectomy. Documented treatment: 15 Gy SBRT to primary tumor, nephrectomy 4 weeks later. Assay used: immunoSEQ multiplex PCR; TCRdb lists only in-frame clones, some missing. The table includes about 78,000 clones, roughly nine tenths detected once. This sample comprised blood, obtained from a patient whose treatment included radiotherapy and nephrectomy. The origin of the receptors is a woman in her sixties or seventies with renal cell carcinoma.

The V and J genes are TRBV4-1 and TRBJ2-3; possibly TRBD1 or TRBD2 for D (6 bases each). This CDR3 has 15 residues. V lost 1 base and J 2 bases, leaving 10 bases between the germline ends. Germline-derived CDR1 and CDR2 are MGHRA and YSYEKL. The CDR3 DNA reads as TGCGCCAGCAGCCAAGGGGGGGCCACCACAGATACGCAGTATTTT. Its translation: CASSQGGATTDTQYF.

V gene TRBV6-5 combines with J gene TRBJ1-5; TRBD1 is a possible D gene (5 bases). Trimming shortened V by 6 bases and J by 4 bases, and 10 bases separated the two germline ends. Germline CDR1 reads MNHEY; CDR2 reads SVGAGI. There are 13 residues in the CDR3. The CDR3 spells CASRTTDNQPQHF. The DNA of the CDR3 is TGTGCCAGCAGAACGACAGATAATCAGCCCCAGCATTTT.

This chain uses TRBV7-2 with TRBJ1-6; no definite D call. The CDR3 extends over 17 amino acids. CDR1 is SGHTA, CDR2 FQGNSA, per germline. The ends were cut back, 5 bases at V and 0 bases at J, with 14 bases in the middle. For the CDR3, the DNA is TGTGCCAGCAGCGCCGGCGGGATCCGCTCCTATAATTCACCCCTCCACTTT. Residues: CASSAGGIRSYNSPLHF.

This chain joins TRBV11-2 and TRBJ1-4; D is perhaps TRBD1 (5 bases). Germline loops: CDR1 SGHAT, CDR2 FQNNGV. This CDR3 comprises 15 residues. Trimming took off 1 base at V and 7 bases at J, with 13 bases between the two ends. The CDR3 DNA sequence: TGTGCCAGCAGCTTAGGAGGACGGGGGATTGAAAAACTGTTTTTT. Encoded protein: CASSLGGRGIEKLFF.

V usage is TRBV2 and J usage is TRBJ2-7; D is possibly TRBD1 (5 bases). Germline V lookup: CDR1 SNHLY, CDR2 FYNNEI. This CDR3 region has 12 residues. V gave up 7 bases and J gave up 3 bases, with 10 bases separating them. In DNA, the CDR3 is TGTGCCAGCACTTTTACAGGCTACGAGCAGTACTTC. It translates to CASTFTGYEQYF.

The genes are TRBV7-8 and TRBJ2-2; 12 bases match TRBD2. Trimming took 4 bases from V and 1 from J; bases not matched to a gene: 7. The CDR3 extends over 18 amino acids. Germline V gives CDR1 SGHVS, CDR2 FQNEAQ. CDR3 sequence: CASSSRTSGVWNTGELFF. In DNA form, the CDR3 reads TGTGCCAGCAGCTCCAGGACTAGCGGGGTCTGGAACACCGGGGAGCTGTTTTTT.

The chain is built from TRBV11-3 and TRBJ2-7; D not certain. Trimming took 5 bases from V and 1 from J, leaving 12 bases between them. This CDR3 region has 14 residues. Germline V gene lookup returns CDR1 SGHNT and CDR2 YENEEA. The DNA of the CDR3 is TGTGCCAGCAGCCTTAAAGCGTTATCCTACGAGCAGTACTTC. It translates to CASSLKALSYEQYF.

This chain joins TRBV5-4 and TRBJ1-2; maybe TRBD1 (6 bases). There are 15 residues in the CDR3. The germline V gene has CDR1 SGHNT and CDR2 YYREEE (reference sequence). The ends were cut back, 0 bases at V and 4 bases at J, with 13 bases in the middle. In DNA, the CDR3 is TGTGCCAGCAGCTTGGCCCGGCAGGGGTCCTATGGCTACACCTTC. Translation: CASSLARQGSYGYTF.

V and J are TRBV4-1 and TRBJ2-7; TRBD1 agrees at 10 bases. The germline V gene encodes CDR1 MGHRA and CDR2 YSYEKL. This CDR3 contains 18 residues. Unmatched junction bases numbered 13, after V lost 5 bases and J lost 0 bases. CDR3 amino acids: CASSKPGQGSLPSYEQYF. The CDR3, as DNA: TGCGCCAGCAGCAAACCGGGACAGGGGTCCCTCCCCTCCTACGAGCAGTACTTC.

V is TRBV30 and J is TRBJ1-4, with D possibly matching TRBD1 (6 bases). Looked up from germline, CDR1 is GTSNPN and CDR2 is SVGIG (reference sequence). Trimming left V 7 bases short and J 8 bases short, with 17 bases between. The CDR3 extends over 13 amino acids. The CDR3 DNA follows: TGTGCCTCAAAATTCCCAGGGGTAGAAAAACTGTTTTTT. Encoded protein: CASKFPGVEKLFF.

The V and J genes are TRBV28 and TRBJ2-7; 8 bases are shared with TRBD1. This CDR3 has 14 residues. Germline trimming cut 6 bases from V and 4 bases from J; bases unmatched to any gene: 8. The germline V gene has CDR1 MDHEN and CDR2 SYDVKM. CDR3 amino acids: CASRTTGGGYEQYF. CDR3 in DNA: TGTGCCAGCAGGACCACAGGGGGAGGTTACGAGCAGTACTTC.

The chain has TRBV6-5 and TRBJ1-1; 7 positions match TRBD1. The CDR3 sequence is 16 residues long. V gave up 0 bases and J gave up 1 base; unmatched junction bases: 5. Germline values: CDR1 MNHEY, CDR2 SVGAGI. CDR3: CASSYSTGARNTEAFF. CDR3 bases: TGTGCCAGCAGTTACTCCACAGGGGCAAGGAACACTGAAGCTTTCTTT.

This chain links TRBV4-2 with TRBJ2-1, with TRBD2 as a possible D gene (7 bases). With 0 bases removed from V and 5 bases from J, the gap between germline ends came to 11 bases. The CDR3 runs to 15 residues. CDR1 LGHNA and CDR2 YNFKEQ come from the germline V gene. As DNA, the CDR3 is TGTGCCAGCAGCCAAGATTCGGGGGGCGACAATGAGCAGTTCTTC. Amino acid sequence: CASSQDSGGDNEQFF.

The CDR3 sequence is CASSQPEGEQFF. In DNA, the CDR3 is TGTGCCAGCAGCCAACCGGAAGGTGAGCAGTTCTTC. V and J are TRBV4-2 and TRBJ2-1; D call uncertain. Germline lookup yields CDR1 LGHNA and CDR2 YNFKEQ. The CDR3 has 12 amino acids. Trimming took 2 bases from V and 9 from J, leaving 8 bases between them.

This chain joins TRBV4-3 and TRBJ2-6; 7 bases are a match to TRBD2. CDR1 and CDR2 (germline): LGHNA, YSLEER. V shed 0 bases and J 4 bases; nucleotides not matched to a gene: 6. The CDR3 is 17 amino acids. The DNA of the CDR3 is TGCGCCAGCAGCCAAGAGGGACTAATTCCCGGGGCCAACGTCCTGACTTTC. Its protein is CASSQEGLIPGANVLTF.

This chain's CDR3 is CASIGGQLYNSPLHF. DNA of the CDR3: TGTGCCAGCATAGGGGGGCAACTGTATAATTCACCCCTCCACTTT. The V call is TRBV6-1, the J call TRBJ1-6, with D perhaps matching TRBD1 (6 bases). Germline loops: CDR1 MNHNS, CDR2 SASEGT. Trimming pared 7 bases from V and 4 bases from J, leaving 14 bases between. The CDR3 is 15 residues long.

The chain is built from TRBV4-1 and TRBJ1-2; possible D gene TRBD1, 6 bases. The V end was cut by 1 base, the J end by 4 bases, with 13 bases between. This CDR3 region has 15 residues. Germline loops: CDR1 MGHRA, CDR2 YSYEKL. The CDR3 DNA sequence: TGCGCCAGCAGCCAAGTGACTCAGGGGCCCTATGGCTACACCTTC. This translates into CASSQVTQGPYGYTF.

The V and J genes are TRBV5-4 and TRBJ1-1; 12 positions agree with TRBD1. This CDR3 has 14 residues. V lost 3 bases to trimming and J lost 12 bases; unmatched junction nucleotides: 9. The germline gives CDR1 SGHNT, CDR2 YYREEE (reference sequence). The CDR3, as DNA: TGTGCCAGCAGCTGGGGGACAGGGGGCGATAAAACTTTCTTT. This encodes CASSWGTGGDKTFF. The complete variable domain, with remaining parts taken from reference TRBV5-4 and TRBJ1-1, reads ETGVTQSPTHLIKTRGQQVTLRCSSQSGHNTVSWYQQALGQGPQFIFQYYREEENGRGNFPPRFSGLQFPNYSSELNVNALELDDSALYLCASSWGTGGDKTFFGQGTRLTVV.

The rearrangement joins TRBV7-9 to TRBJ2-3, with 9 bases fitting TRBD2. In germline, CDR1 is SEHNR, CDR2 FQNEAQ (reference sequence). V shed 2 bases, J shed 6 bases, and the junction held 9 bases outside the gene matches. The CDR3 is 16 residues long. This CDR3 is CASSLRLAAFGDTQYF. The CDR3 region has the DNA TGTGCCAGCAGCTTAAGACTAGCGGCTTTTGGGGATACGCAGTATTTT.

CDR3 amino acids: CAGQTSGGATDTQYF. CDR3 coding DNA: TGTGCCGGGCAGACTAGCGGGGGGGCCACAGATACGCAGTATTTT. The V call is TRBV6-1, the J call TRBJ2-3, with TRBD2 identical over 14 bases. This CDR3 region has 15 residues. Germline V gives CDR1 MNHNS, CDR2 SASEGT. The junction had 6 bases not matched to a gene; V was cut back by 11 bases and J by 2 bases.

The J gene is TRBJ2-5, the V gene TRBV27, with 8 bases lining up with TRBD1. In germline, CDR1 is MNHEY, CDR2 SMNVEV (reference sequence). This CDR3 is built from 15 residues. J gave up 3 bases and V 2 bases, and 5 bases lay outside the gene matches. CDR3 loop: CASSLGTGHKETQYF. CDR3 DNA: TGTGCCAGCAGTTTAGGGACAGGTCATAAAGAGACCCAGTACTTC.

The V and J genes are TRBV28 and TRBJ2-5; TRBD1 matches at 8 bases. The CDR3 extends over 14 amino acids. CDR1 and CDR2 from the germline V gene are MDHEN and SYDVKM. J was trimmed by 5 bases and V by 5 bases; bases with no gene match: 7. The CDR3, as DNA: TGTGCCAGCAGTATCGCAGGGGGCTTGGAGACCCAGTACTTC. Its protein product is CASSIAGGLETQYF.

A note on this clone: Other DNA sequences from this sample encode an identical CDR3 as well. The V gene is TRBV6-5, the J gene TRBJ1-4; D remains unclear. V gave up 6 bases and J gave up 5 bases, with 4 bases separating them. The CDR3 has 11 amino acids. Germline CDR1 and CDR2: MNHEY and SVGAGI. The CDR3 is CASRLNEKLFF. The CDR3, as DNA: TGTGCCAGCAGGCTCAATGAAAAACTGTTTTTT.

This rearrangement joins TRBV4-1 to TRBJ1-1, with D uncertain. CDR1 and CDR2 (germline): MGHRA, YSYEKL. The V and J ends lost 1 base and 6 bases respectively, with 12 bases between them. The CDR3 totals 14 residues. CDR3 in amino acids: CASSQGTSFAEAFF. The CDR3 DNA sequence: TGCGCCAGCAGCCAAGGGACTTCTTTCGCTGAAGCTTTCTTT.